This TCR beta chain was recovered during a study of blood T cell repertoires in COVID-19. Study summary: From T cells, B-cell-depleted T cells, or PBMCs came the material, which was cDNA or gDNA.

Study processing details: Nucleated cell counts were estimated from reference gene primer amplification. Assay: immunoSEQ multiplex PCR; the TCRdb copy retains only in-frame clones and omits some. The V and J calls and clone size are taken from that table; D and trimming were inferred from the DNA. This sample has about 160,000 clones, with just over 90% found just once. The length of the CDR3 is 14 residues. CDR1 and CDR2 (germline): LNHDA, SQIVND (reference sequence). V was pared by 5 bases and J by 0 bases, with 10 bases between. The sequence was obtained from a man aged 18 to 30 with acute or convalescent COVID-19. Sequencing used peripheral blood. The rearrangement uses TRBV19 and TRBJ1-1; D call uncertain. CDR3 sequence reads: CASSPQSMNTEAFF. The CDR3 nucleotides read TGTGCCAGTAGTCCACAGAGCATGAACACTGAAGCTTTCTTT.